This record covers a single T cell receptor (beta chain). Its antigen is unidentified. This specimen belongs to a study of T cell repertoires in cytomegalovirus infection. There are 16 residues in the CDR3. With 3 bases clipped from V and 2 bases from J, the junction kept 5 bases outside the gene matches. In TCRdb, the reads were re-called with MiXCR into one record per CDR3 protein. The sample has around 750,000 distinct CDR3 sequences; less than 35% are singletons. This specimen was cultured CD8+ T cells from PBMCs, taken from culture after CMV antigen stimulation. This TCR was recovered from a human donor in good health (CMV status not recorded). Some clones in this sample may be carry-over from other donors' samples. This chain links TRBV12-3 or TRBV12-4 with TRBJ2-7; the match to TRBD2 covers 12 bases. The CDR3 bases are TGTGCCAGCAGTTTCCCACGACTAGCGGGGGCCTACGAGCAGTACTTC. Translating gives CASSFPRLAGAYEQYF.